One sample yielded the 9 T cell receptor beta chains listed below, sequenced in a study of T cell responses to AZD1222 COVID-19 vaccine listed by TCRdb under 2021. The method was the immunoSEQ multiplex PCR assay. Not all clones reach the TCRdb copy of this immuneACCESS table, which keeps in-frame sequences only. Checked studies attribute under half of the gap to unresolved V genes and leave the rest unexplained. For this sample there are about 75,000 clones; about nine tenths appear just once. The top ten clones comprise roughly 18% of the sample. Reading the label with the study, this specimen's time point is: about 28 days (+/-7) after the second vaccine dose. Specimen: peripheral blood, collected 28 days after the second AZD1222 dose. These receptors were taken from an adult who received the AZD1222 COVID-19 vaccine.

V usage is TRBV7-2 and J usage is TRBJ2-2, with D tentatively TRBD1 (5 bases). Per the germline V gene, CDR1 is SGHTA and CDR2 is FQGNSA. The CDR3 length is 15 residues. The germline V and J ends were trimmed by 1 base and 4 bases, with 10 bases remaining between them. CDR3 region: CASSLEGLATGELFF. The CDR3 nucleotides are TGTGCCAGCAGCTTAGAGGGGCTCGCCACCGGGGAGCTGTTTTTT.

The chain uses TRBV7-2 and TRBJ1-6; D call uncertain. Germline CDR1 is SGHTA and CDR2 is FQGNSA. The CDR3 extends over 11 amino acids. Trimming pared 2 bases from V and 14 bases from J, leaving 7 bases between. CDR3: CASSLKGTLHF. The CDR3, as DNA: TGTGCCAGCAGCTTAAAGGGTACCCTCCACTTT.

The chain links TRBV7-3 to TRBJ1-2; a weak D match, TRBD1 (6 bases). CDR1 and CDR2 from the germline V gene are SGHTA and FQGTGA. The V end was cut by 1 base, the J end by 7 bases, with 13 bases between. The CDR3 runs 14 residues. The CDR3 DNA is TGTGCCAGCAGCTTAAATGGGGGGCAGGGTGGCTACACCTTC. Amino acids: CASSLNGGQGGYTF.

The V call is TRBV6-4, the J call TRBJ1-6; D gene ambiguous. Germline-derived CDR1 and CDR2 are MRHNA and SNTAGT. The CDR3 is 13 residues long. Trimming cost V 2 bases and J 11 bases, with 10 bases left between them. The CDR3: CASSDRFGAPLHF. DNA of the CDR3: TGTGCCAGCAGTGACCGGTTCGGCGCACCCCTCCACTTT.

A single count supports this clone. The V and J genes are TRBV28 and TRBJ2-1; TRBD1 aligns across 9 bases. CDR1 MDHEN and CDR2 SYDVKM come from the germline V gene. This CDR3 has 15 residues. Losses at the gene ends were 5 bases for V and 4 bases for J; bases not matched to a gene: 6. The CDR3 sequence: CASSEQGARYNEQFF. The CDR3 DNA sequence: TGTGCCAGCAGTGAACAGGGGGCGAGATACAATGAGCAGTTCTTC.

This chain connects TRBV18 to TRBJ2-3; no reliable D call. This CDR3 spans 14 amino acids. Germline V gene sequence: CDR1 KGHSH, CDR2 LQKENI. The V and J ends lost 3 bases and 8 bases respectively, with 15 bases between them. CDR3 protein: CASSPPELLGTQYF. The DNA of the CDR3 is TGTGCCAGCTCACCCCCCGAACTTTTGGGTACGCAGTATTTT.

The J gene is TRBJ1-1, the V gene TRBV6-5; no definite D call. Between the trimmed V and J ends, which lost 2 bases and 0 bases, there was a span of 7 bases. Germline values: CDR1 MNHEY, CDR2 SVGAGI. The CDR3 is 14 residues long. The CDR3: CASSYAEMNTEAFF. The CDR3 DNA reads TGTGCCAGCAGTTACGCGGAGATGAACACTGAAGCTTTCTTT.

This clone was observed a handful of times. This chain links TRBV10-3 with TRBJ2-7, with D possibly called TRBD1 or TRBD2 (5 bases each). Trimming took 6 bases from V and 1 from J, leaving 10 bases between them. Germline CDR1 ENHRY, CDR2 SYGVKD. This CDR3 comprises 13 residues. CDR3 region: CAISGTESYEQYF. CDR3 nucleotides: TGTGCCATCAGCGGGACGGAATCCTACGAGCAGTACTTC.

This chain connects TRBV14 to TRBJ2-2; D unresolved. Germline V CDR1 and CDR2: SGHDN, FVKESK. This CDR3 has 13 residues. The germline V and J ends were trimmed by 4 bases and 5 bases, with 8 bases remaining between them. In DNA, the CDR3 is TGTGCCAGCAGCCCTTCGAGGACCGGGGAGCTGTTTTTT. Residues: CASSPSRTGELFF.